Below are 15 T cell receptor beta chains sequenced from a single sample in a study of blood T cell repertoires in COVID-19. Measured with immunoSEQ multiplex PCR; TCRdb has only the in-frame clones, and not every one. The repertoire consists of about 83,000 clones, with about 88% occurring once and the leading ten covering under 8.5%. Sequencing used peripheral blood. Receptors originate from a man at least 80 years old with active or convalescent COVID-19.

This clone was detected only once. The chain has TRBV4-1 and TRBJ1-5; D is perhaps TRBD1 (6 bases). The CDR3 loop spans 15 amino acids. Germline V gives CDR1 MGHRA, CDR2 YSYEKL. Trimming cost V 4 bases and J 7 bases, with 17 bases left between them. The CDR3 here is CASSLGEGVWQPQHF. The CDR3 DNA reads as TGCGCCAGCAGCCTTGGTGAGGGGGTGTGGCAGCCCCAGCATTTT.

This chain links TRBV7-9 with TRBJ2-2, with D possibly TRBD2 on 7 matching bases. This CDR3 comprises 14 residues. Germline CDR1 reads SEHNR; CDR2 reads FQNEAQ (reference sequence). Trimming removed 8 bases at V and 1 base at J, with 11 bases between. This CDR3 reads CASAGAVNTGELFF. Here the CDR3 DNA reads TGTGCCAGCGCGGGGGCGGTGAACACCGGGGAGCTGTTTTTT.

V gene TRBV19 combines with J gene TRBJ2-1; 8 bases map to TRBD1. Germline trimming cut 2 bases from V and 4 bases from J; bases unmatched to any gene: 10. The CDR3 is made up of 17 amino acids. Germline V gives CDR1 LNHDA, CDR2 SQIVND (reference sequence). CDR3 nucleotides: TGTGCCAGTAGTATATGGGGCGGCGGACAGGGTTACAATGAGCAGTTCTTC. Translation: CASSIWGGGQGYNEQFF.

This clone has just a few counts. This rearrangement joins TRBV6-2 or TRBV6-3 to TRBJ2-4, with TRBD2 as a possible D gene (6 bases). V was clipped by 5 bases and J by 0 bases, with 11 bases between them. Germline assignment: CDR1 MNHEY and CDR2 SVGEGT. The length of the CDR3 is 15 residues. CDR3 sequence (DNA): TGTGCCAGCAGTCCCTTGGGGGGAGCCAAAAACATTCAGTACTTC. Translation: CASSPLGGAKNIQYF.

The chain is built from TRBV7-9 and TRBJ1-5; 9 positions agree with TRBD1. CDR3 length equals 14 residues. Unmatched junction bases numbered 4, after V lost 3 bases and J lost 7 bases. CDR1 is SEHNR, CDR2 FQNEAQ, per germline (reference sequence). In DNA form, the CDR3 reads TGTGCCAGCAGCTTGGGGACAGGGCCACAGCCCCAGCATTTT. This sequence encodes CASSLGTGPQPQHF.

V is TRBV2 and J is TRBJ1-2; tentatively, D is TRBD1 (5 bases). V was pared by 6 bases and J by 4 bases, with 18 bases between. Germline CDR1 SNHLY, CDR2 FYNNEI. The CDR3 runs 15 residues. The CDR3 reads CASRFQGTPAYGYTF. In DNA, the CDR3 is TGTGCCAGCAGATTTCAGGGTACCCCGGCCTATGGCTACACCTTC.

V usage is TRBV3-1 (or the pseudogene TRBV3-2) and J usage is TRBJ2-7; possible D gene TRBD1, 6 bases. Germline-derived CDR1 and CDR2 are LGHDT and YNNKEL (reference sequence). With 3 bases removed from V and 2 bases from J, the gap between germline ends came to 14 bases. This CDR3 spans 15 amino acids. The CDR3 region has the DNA TGTGCCAGCAGCCACAGCGGACAGCCGACCTACGAGCAGTACGTC. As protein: CASSHSGQPTYEQYV.

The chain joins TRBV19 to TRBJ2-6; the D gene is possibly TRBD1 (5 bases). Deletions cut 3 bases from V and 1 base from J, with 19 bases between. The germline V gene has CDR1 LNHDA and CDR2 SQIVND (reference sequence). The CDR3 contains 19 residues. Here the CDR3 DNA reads TGTGCCAGTAGTATCAATCAGGGCTTGACTGCATCTGGGGCCAACGTCCTGACTTTC. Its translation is CASSINQGLTASGANVLTF.

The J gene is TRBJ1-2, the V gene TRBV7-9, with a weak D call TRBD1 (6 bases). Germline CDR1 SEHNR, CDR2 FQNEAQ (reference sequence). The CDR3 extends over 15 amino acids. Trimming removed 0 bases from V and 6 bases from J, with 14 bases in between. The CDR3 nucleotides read TGTGCCAGCAGCTTAGCCTTACAGGGCATGGATGGCTACACCTTC. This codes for CASSLALQGMDGYTF.

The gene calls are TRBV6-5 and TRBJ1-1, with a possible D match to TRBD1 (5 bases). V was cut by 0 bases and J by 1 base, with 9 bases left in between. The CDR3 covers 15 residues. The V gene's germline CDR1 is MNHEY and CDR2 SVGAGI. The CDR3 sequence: CASSYSYQGNTEAFF. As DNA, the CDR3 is TGTGCCAGCAGTTACTCGTATCAGGGGAACACTGAAGCTTTCTTT.

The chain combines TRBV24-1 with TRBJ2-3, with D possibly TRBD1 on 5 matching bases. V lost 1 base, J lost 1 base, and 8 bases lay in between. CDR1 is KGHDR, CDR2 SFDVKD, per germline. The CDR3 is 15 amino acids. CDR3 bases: TGTGCCACCAGTGATTTAGGGGCCGGCACAGATACGCAGTATTTT. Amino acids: CATSDLGAGTDTQYF.

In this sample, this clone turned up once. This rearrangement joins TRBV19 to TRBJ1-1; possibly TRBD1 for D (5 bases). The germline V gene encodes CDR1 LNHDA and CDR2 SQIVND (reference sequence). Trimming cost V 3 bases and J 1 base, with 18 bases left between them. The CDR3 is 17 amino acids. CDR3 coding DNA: TGTGCCAGTAGTATTGATGACAGAACGCGACCGAACACTGAAGCTTTCTTT. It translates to CASSIDDRTRPNTEAFF.

CDR3 sequence (DNA): TGTGCCAGTATACCACAGGGGGCTTCCACCGGGGAGCTGTTTTTT. Encoded protein: CASIPQGASTGELFF. The chain employs TRBV19 and TRBJ2-2; TRBD1 matches at 9 bases. Looked up from germline, CDR1 is LNHDA and CDR2 is SQIVND (reference sequence). The CDR3 has 15 residues. J was trimmed by 4 bases and V by 7 bases; bases with no gene match: 7. The full variable domain, rest sourced from reference TRBV19 and TRBJ2-2, is DGGITQSPKYLFRKEGQNVTLSCEQNLNHDAMYWYRQDPGQGLRLIYYSQIVNDFQKGDIAEGYSVSREKKESFPLTVTSAQKNPTAFYLCASIPQGASTGELFFGEGSRLTVL.

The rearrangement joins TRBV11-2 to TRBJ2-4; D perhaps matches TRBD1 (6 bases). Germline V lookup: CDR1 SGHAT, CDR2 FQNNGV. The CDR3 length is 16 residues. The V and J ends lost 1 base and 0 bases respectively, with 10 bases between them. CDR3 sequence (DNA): TGTGCCAGCAGCTTAGGGACAGTCCTAGCCAAAAACATTCAGTACTTC. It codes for CASSLGTVLAKNIQYF.

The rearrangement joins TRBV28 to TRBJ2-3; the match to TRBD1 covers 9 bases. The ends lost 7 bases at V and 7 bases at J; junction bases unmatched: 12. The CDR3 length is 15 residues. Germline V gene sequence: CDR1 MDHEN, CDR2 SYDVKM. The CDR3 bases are TGTGCCAGCACCAACCGGACGGGACAGGGAAATACGCAGTATTTT. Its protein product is CASTNRTGQGNTQYF.